These T cell receptor beta chains were read from a single sample in a study of early T cells in non-severe SARS-CoV-2 infection. One entry per CDR3 protein results from TCRdb running MiXCR on the 5' RACE reads. The sample lists tens of thousands of distinct CDR3 sequences, over 15% seen once, with approximately 5.1% in the top ten. Sequenced material: whole blood, taken at baseline. These receptors came from an adult who was a healthcare worker with PCR-confirmed SARS-CoV-2 infection or an uninfected control (not recorded which). The CDR3 runs from the conserved cysteine through the conserved F or W. A D gene is named only where the DNA matches it firmly. Size is omitted from some rows. Given values are once, few, many or a class for expanded clones.

TGTGCCAGCAGCACCCGGCGTCTAGGGGACACCGGGGAGCTGTTTTTT,CASSTRRLGDTGELFF,TRBV11-2,TRBJ2-2,few,NA
TGTGCCAGCAGCTTGGGACTAGCGGGAGGTAGTTGGAATGAGCAGTTCTTC,CASSLGLAGGSWNEQFF,TRBV7-9,TRBJ2-1,NA,TRBD2
TGCAGTGCTAGAGACCTGGACGGGTGGACCCAGTACTTC,CSARDLDGWTQYF,TRBV20-1,TRBJ2-5,many,NA
TGTGCCAGTAAACGGCAGGGAGGGGAAGAGACCCAGTACTTC,CASKRQGGEETQYF,TRBV19,TRBJ2-5,few,TRBD2
TGTGCCAGCAGCTTATCCGAAACAGGGGTGAACAATGAGCAGTTCTTC,CASSLSETGVNNEQFF,TRBV7-9,TRBJ2-1,NA,TRBD1
TGTGCCAGCAGCCCCGGGACAGCGAACACTGAAGCTTTCTTT,CASSPGTANTEAFF,TRBV7-8,TRBJ1-1,many,TRBD1
TGTGCCAGCAGCCGCCGCCCCCCTCTAGCGGGAGGAGGGGGTACGCAGTATTTT,CASSRRPPLAGGGGTQYF,TRBV28,TRBJ2-3,NA,TRBD2
TGTGCCATCAGCGACACCGGGACAGGGGATTACGAGCAGTACTTC,CAISDTGTGDYEQYF,TRBV10-3,TRBJ2-7,NA,TRBD1
TGCAGCAGTAGCGGGAGGATGAATGAGCAGTTCTTC,CSSSGRMNEQFF,TRBV29-1,TRBJ2-1,NA,TRBD2
TGTGCCAGCAGTGATTCTGTGAAAAGCACAGATACGCAGTATTTT,CASSDSVKSTDTQYF,TRBV2,TRBJ2-3,NA,NA
TGTGCCAGCAGCAACCGTAGAGAAGAGACCCAGTACTTC,CASSNRREETQYF,TRBV7-8,TRBJ2-5,many,NA
TGTGCCAGCAGCTTACAGGGTGGGTCCTACGAGCAGTACTTC,CASSLQGGSYEQYF,TRBV5-6,TRBJ2-7,few,NA
TGTGCCATCAGCGCGACTAGCGTACGAGATACGCAGTATTTT,CAISATSVRDTQYF,TRBV10-3,TRBJ2-3,few,TRBD2
TGTGCCAGCAGCTTAGTGTCCCTGGAGACCCAGTACTTC,CASSLVSLETQYF,TRBV11-2,TRBJ2-5,NA,NA
TGTGCCAGCAGGGTCTACGAGCAGTACTTC,CASRVYEQYF,TRBV2,TRBJ2-7,many,NA
TGTGCCAGCAGCAATACCCAGGACACTGAAGCTTTCTTT,CASSNTQDTEAFF,TRBV7-9,TRBJ1-1,NA,NA
TGTGCCAGCAGGGCAACCACAGGGAACGAGCAGTACTTC,CASRATTGNEQYF,TRBV12-3/TRBV12-4,TRBJ2-7,NA,NA
TGCGCCAGCAGCTTGGATAACAGAAACTCTGGTCAGCCCCAGCATTTT,CASSLDNRNSGQPQHF,TRBV5-1,TRBJ1-5,many,NA
TGCAGTGCTAGCGAGAGGCCAGGACGGACTGAAGCTTTCTTT,CSASERPGRTEAFF,TRBV20-1,TRBJ1-1,few,NA
TGTGCCAGCAGCCTTGAGTGGGCGTTTGCTGAGCAGTTCTTC,CASSLEWAFAEQFF,TRBV4-2,TRBJ2-1,many,NA
TGTGCCAGCTTTCTAGCGGGAGGGAACAATGAGCAGTTCTTC,CASFLAGGNNEQFF,TRBV7-8,TRBJ2-1,few,TRBD2
TGTGCCAGCAGTTACTCTTCGGTACAGGGATATCAAGATACGCAGTATTTT,CASSYSSVQGYQDTQYF,TRBV6-6,TRBJ2-3,few,NA
TGTGCCAGCAGTTTCGGAGGGAGATTAGATACGCAGTATTTT,CASSFGGRLDTQYF,TRBV12-3/TRBV12-4,TRBJ2-3,few,NA
TGTGCCAGCAGCTACCGTCTAAGGGAGGTGCACGAGCAGTACTTC,CASSYRLREVHEQYF,TRBV7-2,TRBJ2-7,NA,NA
TGTGCCAGCAGCTTAAGAGGGTCCACTGAAGCTTTCTTT,CASSLRGSTEAFF,TRBV11-3,TRBJ1-1,NA,NA
TGTGCCAGCAGTAGGGCCCGGGGTTATGGCTACACCTTC,CASSRARGYGYTF,TRBV12-3/TRBV12-4,TRBJ1-2,NA,NA
TGTGCCAGCAGTTACTCGATTTCAGGGGGCTTTAAGAACACTGAAGCTTTCTTT,CASSYSISGGFKNTEAFF,TRBV6-2/TRBV6-3,TRBJ1-1,NA,TRBD1
TGTGCCATCAGTGACCCGACTAGCGGGAGTTCCACAGATACGCAGTATTTT,CAISDPTSGSSTDTQYF,TRBV10-3,TRBJ2-3,NA,TRBD2
TGTGCCAGCAGTTTGGTAGCGGGTAGTTTGGAGCAGTTCTTC,CASSLVAGSLEQFF,TRBV12-3/TRBV12-4,TRBJ2-1,few,TRBD2
TGCAGTGCTAGAGATCTCCGGGAGGGTACCTACGAGCAGTACTTC,CSARDLREGTYEQYF,TRBV20-1,TRBJ2-7,medium-sized,TRBD2
TGTGCCAGCAGCTCCCAGCCAGCGGATTACGAGCAGTACTTC,CASSSQPADYEQYF,TRBV7-2,TRBJ2-7,NA,NA
TGTGCCAGTACACTGACAGGGGGGGCGAACACTGAAGCTTTCTTT,CASTLTGGANTEAFF,TRBV19,TRBJ1-1,NA,TRBD1
TGTGCCAGCAGCTTAATCCCTGATACGCAGTATTTT,CASSLIPDTQYF,TRBV7-2,TRBJ2-3,NA,NA
TGTGCCAGCAGCCATAGCGGGAGCTCCTACAATGAGCAGTTCTTC,CASSHSGSSYNEQFF,TRBV13,TRBJ2-1,many,TRBD2
TGCAGTGCTAGAGTGGCGGGAACCTTTCTCACAGATACGCAGTATTTT,CSARVAGTFLTDTQYF,TRBV20-1,TRBJ2-3,few,NA
TGTGCCAGCAGGTGGGCAGATACGCAGTATTTT,CASRWADTQYF,TRBV28,TRBJ2-3,many,NA
TGCGCCAGCAGCTTGGTACCAGGGGAGGCGGATACGCAGTATTTT,CASSLVPGEADTQYF,TRBV5-1,TRBJ2-3,NA,NA
TGTGCCAGCAGTTTAGCTCTAGCGGGAGGTTTTGAGACCCAGTACTTC,CASSLALAGGFETQYF,TRBV28,TRBJ2-5,NA,TRBD2
TGTGCCAGCAGTAGGCCAGGGACGAACACTGAAGCTTTCTTT,CASSRPGTNTEAFF,TRBV6-6,TRBJ1-1,few,NA
TGTGCCAGCAGTTTGAGGAGGGACACTGAAGCTTTCTTT,CASSLRRDTEAFF,TRBV12-3/TRBV12-4,TRBJ1-1,many,NA
TGTGCCAGCAGTCCTGAAATACAAGAGACCCAGTACTTC,CASSPEIQETQYF,TRBV28,TRBJ2-5,few,NA
TGTGCCGGGAACAGGGTCAACACTGAAGCTTTCTTT,CAGNRVNTEAFF,TRBV7-9,TRBJ1-1,NA,NA
TGTGCCAGCAGCTTCCTAACAGGCACAGATACGCAGTATTTT,CASSFLTGTDTQYF,TRBV11-2,TRBJ2-3,NA,NA
TGTGCCAGCAGCGACTCGGGTGACGAGCAGTACTTC,CASSDSGDEQYF,TRBV6-5,TRBJ2-7,few,NA
TGCGCCAGCAGTGAGTCGGCCCTAGCGGGACGATACGAGCAGTACTTC,CASSESALAGRYEQYF,TRBV10-2,TRBJ2-7,NA,TRBD2
TGTGCCAGCAGCTTACCGGGACCTGCCTACGAGCAGTACTTC,CASSLPGPAYEQYF,TRBV5-4,TRBJ2-7,few,NA
TGCAGCGCGTGGAGTTCTGGGGCCAACGTCCTGACTTTC,CSAWSSGANVLTF,TRBV29-1,TRBJ2-6,few,NA
TGTGCCAGCAGTCGAGGGATCAGGGGGCAAAACGGGGAGCTGTTTTTT,CASSRGIRGQNGELFF,TRBV28,TRBJ2-2,NA,TRBD1
TGTGCCAGCAGCTTATCCGGGACAAACTACGAGCAGTACTTC,CASSLSGTNYEQYF,TRBV7-9,TRBJ2-7,few,NA
TGCAGCGTACACCAGGGAGATGAAAAACTGTTTTTT,CSVHQGDEKLFF,TRBV29-1,TRBJ1-4,NA,NA
TGCGCCAGCAGTCCCGACCGGACAGGGAGAATAGATACGCAGTATTTT,CASSPDRTGRIDTQYF,TRBV4-3,TRBJ2-3,few,TRBD1
TGTGCCAGCAGTTTTATTCGGGGGAGCAGAACTAATGAAAAACTGTTTTTT,CASSFIRGSRTNEKLFF,TRBV28,TRBJ1-4,NA,NA
TGTGCCAGCAGCCCCCGGGTCGAGTGGAACACCGGGGAGCTGTTTTTT,CASSPRVEWNTGELFF,TRBV11-2,TRBJ2-2,NA,NA
TGTGCCAGCGGGGCGGTTAATGAAAAACTGTTTTTT,CASGAVNEKLFF,TRBV27,TRBJ1-4,NA,NA
TGTGCCAGCAGTGCCGTAGCGGGACGAACCTACAATGAGCAGTTCTTC,CASSAVAGRTYNEQFF,TRBV2,TRBJ2-1,once,TRBD2